The entry that follows covers one T cell receptor (beta chain) sequence. This study enrolled people aged about 18 to 100 from under 25 US geographic areas. Cohorts were assigned according to the clinical history that participants reported. These data are taken from a study of blood T cell repertoires in COVID-19. Study summary: T cells, B-cell-depleted T cells, or PBMCs supplied cDNA or gDNA.

Trimming cost V 4 bases and J 9 bases; bases outside gene matches: 5. Germline CDR1 and CDR2: LGHDT and YNNKEL (reference sequence). The CDR3 has 14 amino acids. Source study methods: From reference gene primer amplification, estimates of nucleated cell counts were derived. The method was immunoSEQ multiplex PCR; TCRdb's version includes in-frame clones alone and lacks a portion of them. The V and J calls and clone size come from that table; D and trimming were worked out from the DNA. The table has 260,000 or so clones, approximately 86% seen once. The rearrangement uses TRBV3-1 (or the pseudogene TRBV3-2) and TRBJ1-6; TRBD1 matches 8 bases. The sample was PBMCs or T cells enriched from blood (not recorded which). This sequence was found in a woman in her 30s with acute COVID-19. The CDR3 loop is CASSPGQVFSPLHF. In nucleotides, the CDR3 is TGTGCCAGCAGCCCGGGACAGGTTTTTTCACCCCTCCACTTT.